These 8 T cell receptor beta chains came from one sample sequenced in a study of blood T cells in healthy people across ages. Primed by a sample-barcoded 5' primer and a J-beta primer mix, a second PCR proceeded for roughly 6 to 12 cycles. TCRdb processed the 5' RACE reads anew with MiXCR; each CDR3 protein has one entry. The data contain 450,000 to 700,000 distinct CDR3 sequences, 27% of them singletons. The specimen sequenced was blood. Every receptor here comes from a woman between 65 and 79 years old in good health.

The chain uses TRBV7-2 and TRBJ1-1; 7 bases are shared with TRBD1. The CDR3 extends over 11 amino acids. Trimming took 4 bases from V and 7 from J; bases not matched to a gene: 0. Germline CDR1 and CDR2: SGHTA and FQGNSA. The CDR3 bases are TGTGCCAGCAGCTGGACAGGTGAAGCTTTCTTT. Amino acids: CASSWTGEAFF.

This clonotype was counted only a few times. The chain recombines TRBV7-9 with TRBJ1-6; D might be TRBD1 (5 bases). CDR3 length equals 14 residues. V gave up 2 bases and J gave up 8 bases, with 10 bases separating them. Germline loops: CDR1 SEHNR, CDR2 FQNEAQ (reference sequence). In DNA form, the CDR3 reads TGTGCCAGCAGCTTATGGGGGTCCGATTCACCCCTCCACTTT. It encodes CASSLWGSDSPLHF.

This clonotype was picked up a small number of times. This sequence joins TRBV5-1 and TRBJ1-2; D ambiguous. The germline gives CDR1 SGHRS, CDR2 YFSETQ. V was trimmed by 4 bases and J by 5 bases, leaving 15 bases between them. This CDR3 has 14 residues. The CDR3 DNA sequence: TGCGCCAGCAGCCTAGCTAGGACGGATTATGGCTACACCTTC. Residues: CASSLARTDYGYTF.

V is TRBV20-1 and J is TRBJ1-3, with D uncertain. CDR1 DFQATT and CDR2 SNEGSKA come from the germline V gene (reference sequence). The CDR3 has 14 amino acids. Trimming stripped 5 bases from V and 0 bases from J, with 11 bases between. As DNA, the CDR3 is TGCAGTGCTGAAAGCCGGATCTCTGGAAACACCATATATTTT. Its protein product is CSAESRISGNTIYF.

The chain couples TRBV12-3 or TRBV12-4 to TRBJ2-2; 7 bases line up with TRBD1. J gave up 6 bases and V 6 bases, and 7 bases lay outside the gene matches. The CDR3 covers 14 residues. CDR3 loop: CASSASQGSGELFF. The CDR3, as DNA: TGTGCCAGCAGCGCTTCACAGGGGTCCGGGGAGCTGTTTTTT.

The chain recombines TRBV4-2 with TRBJ2-2; possibly TRBD2 for D (5 bases). CDR3 length: 16 residues. Trimming removed 1 base at V and 0 bases at J, with 9 bases between. Germline CDR1 is LGHNA and CDR2 is YNFKEQ. The CDR3 sequence: CASSQGSGTNTGELFF. The CDR3, as DNA: TGTGCCAGCAGCCAAGGTTCCGGGACGAACACCGGGGAGCTGTTTTTT.

This sequence joins TRBV7-2 and TRBJ2-5; D possibly matches TRBD1 or TRBD2 (6 bases each). TRBJ2-1 matches the DNA end more closely, so the J call is doubtful. CDR3 length: 15 residues. Germline V gene lookup returns CDR1 SGHTA and CDR2 FQGNSA. CDR3 sequence reads: CASSRGLAGRNEQFF. The CDR3 DNA sequence: TGTGCCAGCAGCCGGGGGCTAGCTGGACGGAATGAGCAGTTCTTC.

For this clonotype: An end of the junction differs from the germline gene, which may be a read error. The chain uses TRBV30 and TRBJ1-1, with TRBD1 as a possible D gene (6 bases). The CDR3 totals 13 residues. Germline V gene lookup returns CDR1 GTSNPN and CDR2 SVGIG (reference sequence). CDR3 DNA: TGTGCCTGGAGTGTACGAGGAAGGGACAAGAATAGTTTT. Protein: CAWSVRGRDKNSF. The complete variable domain, with remaining parts taken from reference TRBV30 and TRBJ1-1, reads SQTIHQWPATLVQPVGSPLSLECTVEGTSNPNLYWYRQAAGRGLQLLFYSVGIGQISSEVPQNLSASRPQDRQFILSSKKLLLSDSGFYLCAWSVRGRDKNSFGQGTRLTVV.